Below, one T cell receptor beta chain is given with its context. The ends lost 0 bases at V and 9 bases at J; junction bases unmatched: 8. The CDR3 contains 15 residues. Germline values: CDR1 SGHRS, CDR2 YFSETQ. The entry originates in a study of T cell responses to AZD1222 COVID-19 vaccine. Sequencing used immunoSEQ multiplex PCR; TCRdb keeps in-frame clones, though not all of them. The profile shows roughly 140,000 clones, 88% of them singletons. This TCR was sampled from an adult in good health. The chain links TRBV5-1 to TRBJ2-1, with 8 bases fitting TRBD1. The sample was peripheral blood, taken on day 0 of AZD1222 vaccination. The CDR3 here is CASSLAPRGQGEQFF. DNA for the CDR3: TGCGCCAGCAGCTTGGCCCCCAGGGGGCAGGGTGAGCAGTTCTTC.